The 27 T cell receptor beta chains reported below all come from one sample, sequenced in a study of blood T cell repertoires in COVID-19. Clones were read by immunoSEQ multiplex PCR, and TCRdb kept only the in-frame ones, dropping some. The sample has fewer than 350,000 clones; roughly 87% are singletons. The sequenced sample was peripheral blood. Source of these receptors: a man aged 25 to 45 with COVID-19, enrolled during active disease.

The chain is built from TRBV28 and TRBJ2-1; possibly TRBD2 for D (5 bases). This CDR3 spans 17 amino acids. In germline, CDR1 is MDHEN, CDR2 SYDVKM. V lost 2 bases and J lost 0, with 14 bases in between. The CDR3 region is CASSLILRVSSYNEQFF. DNA of the CDR3: TGTGCCAGCAGTTTAATCTTGCGGGTAAGCTCCTACAATGAGCAGTTCTTC.

The chain recombines TRBV10-3 with TRBJ2-7; TRBD1 aligns across 7 bases. V shed 6 bases and J 5 bases; nucleotides not matched to a gene: 10. The CDR3 extends over 14 amino acids. CDR1 and CDR2 (germline): ENHRY, SYGVKD. The CDR3 sequence is CAISYRQGNHEQYF. DNA of the CDR3: TGTGCCATCAGCTACCGACAGGGTAACCACGAGCAGTACTTC.

The chain joins TRBV7-9 to TRBJ1-6, with D uncertain. The CDR3 runs to 13 residues. V lost 0 bases, J lost 10 bases, and 7 bases lay in between. Germline V gene lookup returns CDR1 SEHNR and CDR2 FQNEAQ (reference sequence). CDR3 amino acids: CASSLADWSPLHF. The CDR3 DNA sequence: TGTGCCAGCAGCTTAGCAGACTGGTCACCCCTCCACTTT.

The chain recombines TRBV6-5 with TRBJ1-1, with no clear D. The germline CDR1 and CDR2 sequences are MNHEY and SVGAGI. Trimming pared 7 bases from V and 0 bases from J, leaving 12 bases between. The CDR3 consists of 14 residues. The CDR3 sequence: CASTIEVLNTEAFF. The DNA for the CDR3 is TGTGCCAGCACCATCGAGGTCTTGAACACTGAAGCTTTCTTT.

The chain has TRBV29-1 and TRBJ2-3; the match to TRBD1 covers 11 bases. The V segment lost 8 bases and the J segment 4 bases; nucleotides outside the gene matches: 11. The CDR3 length is 15 residues. CDR1 is SQVTM and CDR2 is ANQGSEA in the germline V gene. The CDR3 coding sequence is TGCAGCTCCCTCGGCTGGACAGGGGGCGCAGATACGCAGTATTTT. Its protein is CSSLGWTGGADTQYF.

The CDR3: CASSYLAGGTDTQYF. CDR3 sequence (DNA): TGTGCCAGCAGTTACTTAGCGGGGGGAACAGATACGCAGTATTTT. The V gene is TRBV6-2 or TRBV6-3, the J gene TRBJ2-3, with 10 bases matching TRBD2. The trim removed 1 base at V and 3 bases at J, leaving 1 base unmatched. From germline, CDR1 is MNHEY and CDR2 SVGEGT. This CDR3 comprises 15 residues.

The genes are TRBV3-1 (or the pseudogene TRBV3-2) and TRBJ1-1; TRBD1 matches 8 bases. V was pared by 2 bases and J by 7 bases, with 9 bases of the junction left unmatched. The CDR3 loop spans 15 amino acids. The germline CDR1 and CDR2 sequences are LGHDT and YNNKEL (reference sequence). Written as DNA, the CDR3 is TGTGCCAGCAGCCAAAAAGGGGCAGGGACAGGTGAAGCTTTCTTT. Amino acids: CASSQKGAGTGEAFF.

The rearrangement links TRBV3-1 (or the pseudogene TRBV3-2) to TRBJ2-3; D unresolved. The germline V gene has CDR1 LGHDT and CDR2 YNNKEL (reference sequence). The CDR3 spans 13 residues. V shed 0 bases and J shed 10 bases, with 11 bases lying between them. The CDR3 DNA follows: TGTGCCAGCAGCCAAGACGAACGCCAGGCGCAGTATTTT. Its protein is CASSQDERQAQYF.

The chain has TRBV2 and TRBJ1-2; D gene uncertain. V lost 3 bases to trimming and J lost 8 bases, with 16 bases between them. The germline CDR1 and CDR2 sequences are SNHLY and FYNNEI. This CDR3 spans 14 amino acids. CDR3 in amino acids: CASSDRGPLAGYTF. CDR3 DNA: TGTGCCAGCAGTGATCGGGGTCCTTTGGCGGGCTACACCTTC.

The chain has TRBV18 and TRBJ1-3; no clear D gene. Trimming shortened V by 3 bases and J by 0 bases, and 9 bases separated the two germline ends. This CDR3 region has 15 residues. Looked up from germline, CDR1 is KGHSH and CDR2 is LQKENI. CDR3 coding DNA: TGTGCCAGCTCACCTGAGGCCCCCTCTGGAAACACCATATATTTT. Encoded protein: CASSPEAPSGNTIYF.

The J gene is TRBJ1-3, the V gene TRBV5-6, with unresolved D. Per germline, CDR1 SGHDT and CDR2 YYEEEE. This CDR3 is built from 16 residues. Trimming took off 0 bases at V and 0 bases at J, with 10 bases between the two ends. The DNA of the CDR3 is TGTGCCAGCAGCTTGGACGAAACTTTCTCTGGAAACACCATATATTTT. Protein product: CASSLDETFSGNTIYF.

The CDR3 nucleotides are TGTGCCTGGAGCTGGACAGGCCCATCCGGCTACACCTTC. Its protein product is CAWSWTGPSGYTF. The rearrangement links TRBV30 to TRBJ1-2; TRBD1 matches at 7 bases. The ends lost 3 bases at V and 8 bases at J; junction bases unmatched: 9. Germline loops: CDR1 GTSNPN, CDR2 SVGIG (reference sequence). The CDR3 loop spans 13 amino acids.

The chain links TRBV7-6 to TRBJ2-5; TRBD1 matches 8 bases. Germline lookup yields CDR1 SGHVS and CDR2 FNYEAQ. Germline trimming cut 5 bases from V and 5 bases from J; bases unmatched to any gene: 10. This CDR3 is built from 15 residues. DNA for the CDR3: TGTGCCAGCAGCCCCCAGGGGGCTGGAGGGGAGACCCAGTACTTC. Its translation: CASSPQGAGGETQYF. The full variable domain, completed using reference TRBV7-6 and TRBJ2-5, is GAGVSQSPRYKVTKRGQDVALRCDPISGHVSLYWYRQALGQGPEFLTYFNYEAQQDKSGLPNDRFSAERPEGSISTLTIQRTEQRDSAMYRCASSPQGAGGETQYFGPGTRLLVL.

This clone was counted at least ten times. The junction departs from germline at one end; a sequencing error may be responsible. This chain uses TRBV7-8 with TRBJ2-7; 10 bases fit TRBD1. The CDR3 spans 15 residues. Germline lookup yields CDR1 SGHVS and CDR2 FQNEAQ. The DNA of the CDR3 is TGTGCCAGCAGGCCCATGCCGGGACAGGGGATCATCTGGGCCTTC. It specifies CASRPMPGQGIIWAF.

The V and J genes are TRBV6-5 and TRBJ2-7; possibly TRBD2 for D (5 bases). The V end lost 2 bases, the J end lost 2 bases, and 10 bases lay between the germline ends. CDR1 is MNHEY, CDR2 SVGAGI, per germline. This CDR3 contains 14 residues. The CDR3 DNA is TGTGCCAGCAGTTACGGAAGCGGCACCTACGAGCAGTACTTC. Translated, it gives CASSYGSGTYEQYF.

This rearrangement joins TRBV10-3 to TRBJ2-3, with D maybe TRBD2 (6 bases). CDR1 is ENHRY and CDR2 is SYGVKD in the germline V gene. The V end lost 4 bases, the J end lost 2 bases, and 13 bases lay between the germline ends. The CDR3 length is 15 residues. The CDR3 region is CAISVSGGITDTQYF. The CDR3 DNA follows: TGTGCCATCAGTGTCTCTGGGGGGATCACAGATACGCAGTATTTT.

This chain uses TRBV18 with TRBJ2-1; 11 bases line up with TRBD2. Trimming cost V 0 bases and J 13 bases; bases outside gene matches: 8. The CDR3 is made up of 15 amino acids. Per germline, CDR1 KGHSH and CDR2 LQKENI. The CDR3 is CASSPPALAGGSQFF. Here the CDR3 DNA reads TGTGCCAGCTCACCACCGGCGCTAGCGGGAGGATCACAGTTCTTC. Supplemented by reference TRBV18 and TRBJ2-1, the full variable domain reads NAGVMQNPRHLVRRRGQEARLRCSPMKGHSHVYWYRQLPEEGLKFMVYLQKENIIDESGMPKERFSAEFPKEGPSILRIQQVVRGDSAAYFCASSPPALAGGSQFFGPGTRLTVL.

The V gene is TRBV19, the J gene TRBJ2-7, with 7 nucleotides matching TRBD1. This CDR3 has 14 residues. After removal of 5 bases from V and 0 bases from J, the junction contained 4 bases not matched to a gene. CDR1 is LNHDA and CDR2 is SQIVND in the germline V gene (reference sequence). DNA of the CDR3: TGTGCCAGTAGTCCGTGGGACAGCTCCTACGAGCAGTACTTC. Protein: CASSPWDSSYEQYF.

The gene calls are TRBV9 and TRBJ2-1, with 8 bases lining up with TRBD2. The CDR3 loop spans 13 amino acids. V shed 8 bases, J shed 5 bases, and the junction held 6 bases outside the gene matches. The V gene's germline CDR1 is SGDLS and CDR2 YYNGEE. CDR3 in amino acids: CASRGGANNEQFF. The DNA for the CDR3 is TGTGCCAGTCGGGGGGGCGCGAACAATGAGCAGTTCTTC.

This sequence joins TRBV29-1 and TRBJ2-1; 10 bases align to TRBD1. The germline V gene encodes CDR1 SQVTM and CDR2 ANQGSEA. Trimming took 4 bases from V and 4 from J; bases not matched to a gene: 10. The CDR3 runs 16 residues. In nucleotides, the CDR3 is TGCAGCGTTGCCTTCCCGGGACAGGGGCTATACAATGAGCAGTTCTTC. Residues: CSVAFPGQGLYNEQFF.

This chain connects TRBV30 to TRBJ2-1, with D maybe TRBD1 (5 bases). Germline CDR1 is GTSNPN and CDR2 is SVGIG (reference sequence). V was trimmed by 0 bases and J by 10 bases, leaving 7 bases between them. The CDR3 is 11 residues long. The chain's CDR3 is CAWSVQVEQFF. DNA for the CDR3: TGTGCCTGGAGTGTACAGGTGGAGCAGTTCTTC. Looking up the rest from reference TRBV30 and TRBJ2-1 gives the full variable domain: SQTIHQWPATLVQPVGSPLSLECTVEGTSNPNLYWYRQAAGRGLQLLFYSVGIGQISSEVPQNLSASRPQDRQFILSSKKLLLSDSGFYLCAWSVQVEQFFGPGTRLTVL.

V gene TRBV4-2 combines with J gene TRBJ2-1; D is possibly TRBD1 (5 bases). Germline CDR1 reads LGHNA; CDR2 reads YNFKEQ. The CDR3 has 18 amino acids. V lost 2 bases and J 4 bases, leaving 21 bases between the germline ends. The CDR3: CASSQYIRIGDTYNEQFF. CDR3 DNA sequence: TGTGCCAGCAGCCAATACATTCGCATAGGGGATACGTACAATGAGCAGTTCTTC.

This chain connects TRBV28 to TRBJ2-7; D is unresolved. The V gene's germline CDR1 is MDHEN and CDR2 SYDVKM. V dropped 8 bases and J dropped 4 bases, with 9 bases sitting between them. The CDR3 spans 11 residues. The CDR3 loop reads CASGIGYEQYF. CDR3 nucleotides: TGTGCCAGCGGTATCGGGTACGAGCAGTACTTC.

The chain uses TRBV9 and TRBJ1-1, with 7 bases identical to TRBD1. Per germline, CDR1 SGDLS and CDR2 YYNGEE. The CDR3 runs to 14 residues. Trimming at V came to 4 bases and at J to 1 base, leaving 4 bases not matched to a gene. CDR3 in DNA: TGTGCCAGCAGCCCTTGGACAGGGAACACTGAAGCTTTCTTT. This gives the protein CASSPWTGNTEAFF. Full variable domain (rest looked up from reference TRBV9 and TRBJ1-1): DSGVTQTPKHLITATGQRVTLRCSPRSGDLSVYWYQQSLDQGLQFLIQYYNGEERAKGNILERFSAQQFPDLHSELNLSSLELGDSALYFCASSPWTGNTEAFFGQGTRLTVV.

The chain carries TRBV5-6 and TRBJ2-7; 10 bases line up with TRBD2. Germline assignment: CDR1 SGHDT and CDR2 YYEEEE. This CDR3 contains 15 residues. With V trimmed by 0 bases and J by 5 bases, 5 bases remained unmatched. CDR3 DNA sequence: TGTGCCAGCAGCTTGGCCCTAGCGGGGGTGGACGAGCAGTACTTC. It yields the protein CASSLALAGVDEQYF.

This chain connects TRBV11-2 to TRBJ2-3, with 9 bases aligning to TRBD2. Unmatched junction bases numbered 8, after V lost 5 bases and J lost 2 bases. The CDR3 is 16 amino acids. Germline loops: CDR1 SGHAT, CDR2 FQNNGV. CDR3 DNA: TGTGCCAGCAGCGGCCGGGGGACTAGCAACACAGATACGCAGTATTTT. This sequence encodes CASSGRGTSNTDTQYF.

In its sample, this clone was seen a few times. V and J are TRBV5-1 and TRBJ1-2, with TRBD1 identical over 9 bases. Unmatched junction bases numbered 8, after V lost 4 bases and J lost 4 bases. CDR1 and CDR2 (germline): SGHRS, YFSETQ. CDR3 size: 15 residues. CDR3 sequence (DNA): TGCGCCAGCAGCGCACCGGACAGGGGTGCCTATGGCTACACCTTC. Amino acids: CASSAPDRGAYGYTF.